This record concerns one T cell receptor (beta chain) sequence. The entry originates in a study of PD-1 blockade in mismatch repair-deficient tumors. TCRdb's table, derived via immunoSEQ multiplex PCR, lists solely in-frame clones and lacks some. The data show under 50,000 clones, 77% seen once. Trimming left V 4 bases short and J 8 bases short, with 12 bases between. The CDR3 extends over 12 amino acids. CDR1 SGHRS and CDR2 YFSETQ come from the germline V gene. The sequence came from an adult with mismatch repair-deficient cancer. The sample in question was PBMCs, obtained before pembrolizumab treatment. The chain uses TRBV5-1 and TRBJ1-2; weak D call: TRBD1 (6 bases). The CDR3 DNA reads as TGCGCCAGCAGCCCCGAGGGGGAAGGCTACACCTTC. Protein: CASSPEGEGYTF.